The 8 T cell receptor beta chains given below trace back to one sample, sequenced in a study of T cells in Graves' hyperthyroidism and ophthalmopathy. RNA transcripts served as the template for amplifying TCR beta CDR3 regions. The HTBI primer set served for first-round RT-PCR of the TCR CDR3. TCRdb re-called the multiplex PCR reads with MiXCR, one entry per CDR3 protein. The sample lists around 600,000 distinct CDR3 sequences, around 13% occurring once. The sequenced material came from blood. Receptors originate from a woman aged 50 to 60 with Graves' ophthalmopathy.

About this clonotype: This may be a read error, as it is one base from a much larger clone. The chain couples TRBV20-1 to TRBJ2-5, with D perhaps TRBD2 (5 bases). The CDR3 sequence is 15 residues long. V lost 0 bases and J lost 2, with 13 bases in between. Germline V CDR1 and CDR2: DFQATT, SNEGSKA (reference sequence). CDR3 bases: TGCAGTGCTAGAGATTACGGCAGGAGGCAAGAGACCCAGTACTTC. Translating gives CSARDYGRRQETQYF.

DNA for the CDR3: TGCGCCAGCAGCCCCCGTGCCAGGGTCACTAGCGGGGGTCAAGAGACCCAGTACTTC. Protein sequence: CASSPRARVTSGGQETQYF. The rearrangement joins TRBV5-1 to TRBJ2-5; 11 bases are a match to TRBD2. The CDR3 consists of 19 residues. V lost 4 bases and J lost 2; bases outside the gene matches: 16. Looked up from germline, CDR1 is SGHRS and CDR2 is YFSETQ.

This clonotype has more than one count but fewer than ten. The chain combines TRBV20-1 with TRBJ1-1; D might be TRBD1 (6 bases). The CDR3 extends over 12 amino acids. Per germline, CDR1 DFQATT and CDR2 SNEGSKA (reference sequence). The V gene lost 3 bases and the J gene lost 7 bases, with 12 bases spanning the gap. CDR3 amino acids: CSASVGANEAFF. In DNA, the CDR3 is TGCAGTGCTAGTGTGGGGGCGAATGAAGCTTTCTTT.

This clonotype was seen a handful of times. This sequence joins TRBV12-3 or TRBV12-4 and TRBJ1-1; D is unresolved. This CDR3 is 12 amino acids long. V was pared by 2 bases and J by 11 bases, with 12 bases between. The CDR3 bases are TGTGCCAGCAGTTTACGCGGTAAGGTTGCTTTCTTT. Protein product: CASSLRGKVAFF.

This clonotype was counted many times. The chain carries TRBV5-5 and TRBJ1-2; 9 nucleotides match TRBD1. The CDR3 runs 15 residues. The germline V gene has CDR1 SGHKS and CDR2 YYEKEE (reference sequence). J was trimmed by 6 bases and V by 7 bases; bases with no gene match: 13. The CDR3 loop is CASLHLSGTGNGYTF. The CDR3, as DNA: TGTGCCAGCTTACACCTTTCCGGGACAGGGAATGGCTACACCTTC. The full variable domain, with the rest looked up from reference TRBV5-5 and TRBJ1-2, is DAGVTQSPTHLIKTRGQQVTLRCSPISGHKSVSWYQQVLGQGPQFIFQYYEKEERGRGNFPDRFSARQFPNYSSELNVNALLLGDSALYLCASLHLSGTGNGYTFGSGTRLTVV.

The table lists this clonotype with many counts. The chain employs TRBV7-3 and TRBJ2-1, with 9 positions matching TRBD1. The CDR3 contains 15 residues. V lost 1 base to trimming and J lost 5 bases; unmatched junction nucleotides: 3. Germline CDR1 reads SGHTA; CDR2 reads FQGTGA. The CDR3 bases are TGTGCCAGCAGCTTAAACAGGGGGCCGCACAATGAGCAGTTCTTC. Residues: CASSLNRGPHNEQFF. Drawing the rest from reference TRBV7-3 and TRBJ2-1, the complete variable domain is GAGVSQTPSNKVTEKGKYVELRCDPISGHTALYWYRQSLGQGPEFLIYFQGTGAADDSGLPNDRFFAVRPEGSVSTLKIQRTERGDSAVYLCASSLNRGPHNEQFFGPGTRLTVL.

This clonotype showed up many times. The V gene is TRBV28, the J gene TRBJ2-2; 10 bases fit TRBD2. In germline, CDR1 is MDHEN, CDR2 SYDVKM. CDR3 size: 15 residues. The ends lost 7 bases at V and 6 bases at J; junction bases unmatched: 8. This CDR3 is CASTMLAGDAGELFF. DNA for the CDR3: TGTGCCAGCACCATGCTAGCGGGAGATGCCGGGGAGCTGTTTTTT.

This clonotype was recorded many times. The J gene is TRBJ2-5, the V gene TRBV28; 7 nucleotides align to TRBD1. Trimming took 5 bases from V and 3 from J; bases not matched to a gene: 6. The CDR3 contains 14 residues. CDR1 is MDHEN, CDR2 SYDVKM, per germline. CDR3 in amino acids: CASSTLTGKETQYF. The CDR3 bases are TGTGCCAGCAGTACACTGACAGGGAAAGAGACCCAGTACTTC.